These 32 T cell receptor beta chains originate from one sample sequenced in a study of T-cell reconstitution after alpha-beta-depleted transplantation in children. A TCRbeta library incorporating unique molecular identifiers was prepared. TCRdb reanalysed the PCR reads using MiXCR and keeps one entry per CDR3 protein. The profile shows fewer than 350,000 distinct CDR3 sequences, roughly a tenth of them singletons. The source material was PBMCs, sampled before TCRalphabeta/CD19-depleted stem cell transplant. All receptors come from a boy less than two years old with acute myeloid leukemia, due to receive a stem cell transplant.

Here the CDR3 reads CSATPASGSYEQYF. As DNA, the CDR3 is TGCAGTGCTACCCCGGCTAGCGGGAGTTACGAGCAGTACTTC. This chain joins TRBV20-1 and TRBJ2-7; 10 bases match TRBD2. The V segment lost 4 bases and the J segment 4 bases; nucleotides outside the gene matches: 7. Germline loops: CDR1 DFQATT, CDR2 SNEGSKA (reference sequence). The CDR3 totals 14 residues.

This clonotype showed up many times. The CDR3 spells CASSKEPDRAYEQYF. The CDR3 DNA is TGTGCCAGCAGCAAAGAGCCAGACAGGGCCTACGAGCAGTACTTC. This chain connects TRBV21-1 to TRBJ2-7; TRBD1, as called in the table, went unchecked against the DNA. TRBV21-1 is marked as a pseudogene. CDR3 length: 15 amino acids.

In the case of this clonotype: Its ends do not fully match the called genes, so a read error is possible. The J gene is TRBJ1-4, the V gene TRBV7-2; D perhaps matches TRBD1 (6 bases). The CDR3 has 14 residues. Germline lookup yields CDR1 SGHTA and CDR2 FQGNSA. This CDR3 reads CASSLSRGVEKLSF. The CDR3 nucleotides are TGTGCCAGCAGCTTAAGCAGGGGAGTCGAAAAACTGTCTTTT. The complete variable domain, with remaining parts taken from reference TRBV7-2 and TRBJ1-4, reads GAGVSQSPSNKVTEKGKDVELRCDPISGHTALYWYRQSLGQGLEFLIYFQGNSAPDKSGLPSDRFSAERTGGSVSTLTIQRTQQEDSAVYLCASSLSRGVEKLSFGSGTQLSVL.

This rearrangement joins TRBV5-1 to TRBJ1-2, with 8 bases matching TRBD1. This CDR3 region has 14 residues. Germline CDR1 SGHRS, CDR2 YFSETQ. The V gene end was trimmed by 5 bases and the J gene end by 4 bases; junction bases not matched to a gene: 7. CDR3 sequence (DNA): TGCGCCAGCAGTAGGACAGGGTGGAGCTATGGCTACACCTTC. Its protein product is CASSRTGWSYGYTF.

This clonotype was seen repeatedly, ten times or more. The chain employs TRBV24-1 and TRBJ1-6, with D uncertain. The V and J ends lost 7 bases and 10 bases respectively, with 13 bases between them. In germline, CDR1 is KGHDR, CDR2 SFDVKD. The CDR3 runs to 13 residues. DNA of the CDR3: TGTGCCACCAGGGACGGGGAATGGTCACCCCTCCACTTT. Amino acid sequence: CATRDGEWSPLHF.

This clonotype was counted ten times or more. The rearrangement uses TRBV6-2 or TRBV6-3 and TRBJ2-7, with 9 bases aligning to TRBD1. Losses at the gene ends were 6 bases for V and 2 bases for J; bases not matched to a gene: 2. Germline CDR1 MNHEY, CDR2 SVGEGT. The CDR3 contains 13 residues. DNA of the CDR3: TGTGCCAGCAGGGGACAGGGAACCTACGAGCAGTACTTC. Amino acid sequence: CASRGQGTYEQYF.

This clonotype has a handful of counts. The chain uses TRBV7-2 and TRBJ2-1, with D hard to call. The ends were cut back, 7 bases at V and 9 bases at J, with 10 bases in the middle. Germline values: CDR1 SGHTA, CDR2 FQGNSA. CDR3 length: 11 residues. In nucleotides, the CDR3 is TGTGCCAGCAAAAGGAACGGTGAGCAGTTCTTC. It specifies CASKRNGEQFF.

Ten or more counts support this clonotype. The V call is TRBV10-3, the J call TRBJ2-7; D gene ambiguous. The CDR3 totals 11 residues. Per germline, CDR1 ENHRY and CDR2 SYGVKD. V was cut by 6 bases and J by 4 bases, with 7 bases left in between. CDR3 nucleotides: TGTGCCATCAGCGCACAGTACGAGCAGTACTTC. Residues: CAISAQYEQYF.

The V gene is TRBV5-5, the J gene TRBJ2-1; D gene unclear. V lost 6 bases and J 5 bases, leaving 12 bases between the germline ends. The CDR3 is made up of 13 amino acids. Germline values: CDR1 SGHKS, CDR2 YYEKEE (reference sequence). The CDR3 reads CASNRAVNNEQFF. As DNA, the CDR3 is TGTGCCAGCAATCGGGCAGTGAACAATGAGCAGTTCTTC.

A remark on this clonotype: This clone may be a read error of a much larger clone one base away. The chain uses TRBV28 and TRBJ2-2; 8 bases fit TRBD1. The CDR3 extends over 16 amino acids. CDR1 MDHEN and CDR2 SYDVKM come from the germline V gene. CDR3 loop: CTSSLGGTGYTGELFF. The CDR3 DNA reads as TGTACCAGCAGTTTAGGTGGGACAGGCTACACCGGGGAGCTGTTTTTT.

At least ten counts were recorded for this clonotype. V usage is TRBV10-3 and J usage is TRBJ2-1, with D uncertain. Trimming stripped 0 bases from V and 1 base from J, with 10 bases between. The CDR3 sequence is 16 residues long. The V gene's germline CDR1 is ENHRY and CDR2 SYGVKD. The CDR3 coding sequence is TGTGCCATCAGTGAGTCTCGTCCCGCATCCTACAATGAGCAGTTCTTC. This codes for CAISESRPASYNEQFF.

About this clonotype: This clone may be a read error of a much larger clone one base away. The chain has TRBV20-1 and TRBJ1-3; 8 bases fit TRBD1. This CDR3 has 13 amino acids. Germline V CDR1 and CDR2: DFQATT, SNEGSKA (reference sequence). In nucleotides, the CDR3 is TGCAGTGCTACGGACAGGGCTGGAGACACCATATATTTT. Translation: CSATDRAGDTIYF.

This clonotype was picked up many times. CDR3 loop: CASIRDLSNYGYTF. The CDR3 nucleotides read TGTGCCAGCATTCGGGACCTCTCTAACTATGGCTACACCTTC. The chain has TRBV12-3 or TRBV12-4 and TRBJ1-2; possible D gene TRBD1, 5 bases. This CDR3 comprises 14 residues. Trimming removed 7 bases from V and 0 bases from J, with 12 bases in between.

This clonotype was observed at least ten times. The chain has TRBV11-2 and TRBJ2-7; D is uncertain. CDR3 length: 15 amino acids. Germline CDR1 reads SGHAT; CDR2 reads FQNNGV. The ends were cut back, 5 bases at V and 1 base at J, with 15 bases in the middle. In nucleotides, the CDR3 is TGTGCCAGCAGCCGAAATTTGGGTCAGTCCTACGAGCAGTACTTC. Protein product: CASSRNLGQSYEQYF.

In its sample, this clonotype was seen many times. The genes are TRBV2 and TRBJ1-5; no firm D call. The CDR3 sequence is 12 residues long. V lost 2 bases to trimming and J lost 6 bases, with 5 bases between them. CDR1 SNHLY and CDR2 FYNNEI come from the germline V gene. The DNA for the CDR3 is TGTGCCAGCAGTGAATGGCGTCAGCCCCAGCATTTT. Translation gives CASSEWRQPQHF.

There are many counts of this clonotype. The V call is TRBV28, the J call TRBJ2-3; 8 bases agree with TRBD2. With V trimmed by 3 bases and J by 3 bases, 8 bases remained unmatched. The CDR3 consists of 16 residues. CDR1 and CDR2 from the germline V gene are MDHEN and SYDVKM. The CDR3 sequence is CASSFSSGSPTDTQYF. CDR3 bases: TGTGCCAGCAGTTTTTCCAGCGGGAGCCCGACAGATACGCAGTATTTT.

This clonotype has only a few counts. The J gene is TRBJ2-7, the V gene TRBV12-3 or TRBV12-4; weak D call: TRBD2 (5 bases). The CDR3 length is 15 residues. With 5 bases removed from V and 2 bases from J, the gap between germline ends came to 16 bases. CDR3 region: CASSHLRDTTYEQYF. The CDR3 DNA sequence: TGTGCCAGCAGTCATCTCCGGGATACCACCTACGAGCAGTACTTC.

The rearrangement uses TRBV25-1 and TRBJ2-2; a possible D gene is TRBD2 (5 bases). With 5 bases removed from V and 0 bases from J, the gap between germline ends came to 10 bases. The CDR3 extends over 15 amino acids. Per the germline V gene, CDR1 is MGHDK and CDR2 is SYGVNS. CDR3: CASSRSGSNTGELFF. CDR3 coding DNA: TGTGCCAGCAGTAGGAGCGGATCGAACACCGGGGAGCTGTTTTTT. Supplemented by reference TRBV25-1 and TRBJ2-2, the full variable domain reads EADIYQTPRYLVIGTGKKITLECSQTMGHDKMYWYQQDPGMELHLIHYSYGVNSTEKGDLSSESTVSRIRTEHFPLTLESARPSHTSQYLCASSRSGSNTGELFFGEGSRLTVL.

This clonotype was observed many times. The V and J genes are TRBV12-3 or TRBV12-4 and TRBJ2-3; TRBD2 matches at 13 bases. The CDR3 length is 18 residues. The J segment lost 3 bases and the V segment lost 6 bases, leaving 12 bases of the junction unmatched. For the CDR3, the DNA is TGTGCCAGCAGCCTACGGGGACTAGCGGGAAAGAGGACAGATACGCAGTATTTT. This gives the protein CASSLRGLAGKRTDTQYF.

The chain has TRBV11-2 and TRBJ2-1; D is perhaps TRBD2 (6 bases). The CDR3 covers 15 residues. Trimming left V 4 bases short and J 3 bases short, with 13 bases between. The germline V gene has CDR1 SGHAT and CDR2 FQNNGV. The CDR3, as DNA: TGTGCCAGCAGCTCCCGGGACTCGAACTACAATGAGCAGTTCTTC. Amino acid sequence: CASSSRDSNYNEQFF. Full variable domain (remainder filled in from reference TRBV11-2 and TRBJ2-1): EAGVAQSPRYKIIEKRQSVAFWCNPISGHATLYWYQQILGQGPKLLIQFQNNGVVDDSQLPKDRFSAERLKGVDSTLKIQPAKLEDSAVYLCASSSRDSNYNEQFFGPGTRLTVL.

This clonotype has ten or more counts. The V gene is TRBV5-1, the J gene TRBJ2-3; TRBD2 matches 11 bases. CDR1 SGHRS and CDR2 YFSETQ come from the germline V gene. The CDR3 is 16 residues long. V lost 2 bases, J lost 1 base, and 3 bases stayed unmatched. The CDR3 spells CASSLRLAGRTDTQYF. CDR3 DNA sequence: TGCGCCAGCAGCTTACGACTAGCGGGACGCACAGATACGCAGTATTTT.

This clonotype was seen repeatedly, ten times or more. V is TRBV5-1 and J is TRBJ2-7; D may be TRBD2 (5 bases). There are 15 residues in the CDR3. Trimming left V 9 bases short and J 3 bases short, with 22 bases between. The germline CDR1 and CDR2 sequences are SGHRS and YFSETQ. DNA for the CDR3: TGCGCCACCATGTCGTATCCGGGGATGAGCTACGAGCAGTACTTC. Translation gives CATMSYPGMSYEQYF.

The genes are TRBV7-3 and TRBJ2-5; 11 bases map to TRBD2. The CDR3 spans 18 residues. Germline V gives CDR1 SGHTA, CDR2 FQGTGA. The V and J ends lost 1 base and 0 bases, in that order; junction bases with no gene match: 7. The CDR3 spells CASSLNGRTSGYQETQYF. The CDR3, as DNA: TGTGCCAGCAGCTTAAACGGGCGGACTAGCGGGTACCAAGAGACCCAGTACTTC.

This clonotype was counted a few times. This chain connects TRBV30 to TRBJ1-2; 10 bases match TRBD1. V trimming: 5 bases; J trimming: 8 bases; junction bases outside the gene matches: 11. The CDR3 runs 14 residues. CDR1 and CDR2 (germline): GTSNPN, SVGIG (reference sequence). The DNA for the CDR3 is TGTGCCTGGGCCCCGACAGGGGGCGCGGGGGGCTACACCTTC. It translates to CAWAPTGGAGGYTF.

This clonotype was observed many times. The rearrangement links TRBV18 to TRBJ2-7; D remains ambiguous. The V and J ends lost 0 bases and 7 bases respectively, with 16 bases between them. Germline CDR1 reads KGHSH; CDR2 reads LQKENI. The CDR3 extends over 15 amino acids. CDR3 protein: CASSPPGASLREQYF. The CDR3 nucleotides read TGTGCCAGCTCACCACCAGGCGCCAGCCTCCGGGAGCAGTACTTC.

This clonotype was seen only a few times. The rearrangement joins TRBV11-2 to TRBJ2-3; 11 bases align to TRBD2. The CDR3 is 17 residues long. Germline V lookup: CDR1 SGHAT, CDR2 FQNNGV. Trimming at V came to 5 bases and at J to 2 bases, leaving 9 bases not matched to a gene. The CDR3: CASSLGTSGRVTDTQYF. The CDR3 bases are TGTGCCAGCAGCCTCGGAACTAGCGGGAGAGTCACAGATACGCAGTATTTT.

This clonotype was found many times. CDR3 DNA: TGCGCCAGCAGCTTGGCCAAGGGACAGGGGCCTAACAATGAGCAGTTCTTC. Protein sequence: CASSLAKGQGPNNEQFF. This chain connects TRBV5-1 to TRBJ2-1; TRBD1 agrees at 10 bases. CDR3 size: 17 residues. Germline values: CDR1 SGHRS, CDR2 YFSETQ. The trim removed 0 bases at V and 5 bases at J, leaving 8 bases unmatched.

The table lists this clonotype with many counts. The chain uses TRBV21-1 and TRBJ1-1; TRBD1 is the table's D call, not checked against the DNA. TRBV21-1 is given as a pseudogene. The CDR3 consists of 18 residues. In nucleotides, the CDR3 is TGTGCCAGCAGCAAAGCTGCGCGGGACAGGGCGCCGAACACTGAAGCTTTCTTT. Protein product: CASSKAARDRAPNTEAFF.

This clonotype came up many times. The gene calls are TRBV29-1 and TRBJ2-3; 7 bases fit TRBD1. The CDR3 length is 14 residues. Losses at the gene ends were 4 bases for V and 3 bases for J; bases not matched to a gene: 7. Germline lookup yields CDR1 SQVTM and CDR2 ANQGSEA. The CDR3, as DNA: TGCAGCGTTGCCCTGACAGGGAGAACAGATACGCAGTATTTT. It is translated as CSVALTGRTDTQYF.

V usage is TRBV6-5 and J usage is TRBJ2-3, with D perhaps TRBD1 or TRBD2 (5 bases each). There are 15 residues in the CDR3. Germline values: CDR1 MNHEY, CDR2 SVGAGI. Trimming took 2 bases from V and 2 from J, leaving 11 bases between them. CDR3 region: CASSYGGILTDTQYF. DNA of the CDR3: TGTGCCAGCAGTTACGGGGGTATACTCACAGATACGCAGTATTTT.

This clonotype showed up many times. The chain couples TRBV20-1 to TRBJ2-3; a possible D gene is TRBD2 (5 bases). There are 13 residues in the CDR3. V lost 5 bases, J lost 0 bases, and 9 bases lay in between. Germline V gene data show CDR1 as DFQATT and CDR2 as SNEGSKA (reference sequence). The CDR3 DNA reads as TGCAGTGCTGCGAGGGTTAGCACAGATACGCAGTATTTT. This translates into CSAARVSTDTQYF.

This clonotype was counted ten times or more. The V gene is TRBV4-3, the J gene TRBJ2-7; 10 nucleotides agree with TRBD1. The germline CDR1 and CDR2 sequences are LGHNA and YSLEER. The V gene end was trimmed by 6 bases and the J gene end by 5 bases; junction bases not matched to a gene: 7. The CDR3 has 14 amino acids. The CDR3 DNA reads as TGCGCCAGCAGTCTACTTGGACAGGGGGACGAGCAGTACTTC. Translated, it gives CASSLLGQGDEQYF.